This T cell receptor beta chain was recovered during a study of tumor-infiltrating lymphocytes in primary liver carcinoma. Study-wide context: Samples returned roughly 3.5 to 8 million productive TCRbeta reads each. Read depth did not differ significantly between tissue types. Whole-study results and caveats: Tumor-adjacent and tumor-blood pairs shared less of their repertoires than tumor region pairs shared. A significantly higher top-250-clone fraction was recorded for tumors than for blood (p = 0.039).

TCR beta cDNA was reverse-transcribed from roughly 0.45 ug of total RNA. The reaction used a constant-region primer and ProtoScript II reverse transcriptase. Nested multiplex PCR, run for three rounds with slightly modified ARM-PCR, yielded TCR beta libraries. TRBV1-TRBV30 forward primers paired with a C-beta reverse primer drove the first two PCR rounds, roughly 9 cycles each. From the multiplex PCR reads, TCRdb called clonotypes with MiXCR, one entry per CDR3 protein. The repertoire holds some 190,000 distinct CDR3 sequences, with roughly 80% as singletons. From unsorted bulk tissue weighing roughly 17-32 mg, DNA and RNA were co-extracted. CDR3 length: 12 amino acids. Germline values: CDR1 MNHEY, CDR2 SVGEGT. As regards this clonotype: The antigen remains undetermined. Germline is not matched at one junction end, which may reflect a read error.

The source material was tumor tissue from primary liver carcinoma. This clonotype was sampled from a man in his forties or fifties with primary liver carcinoma and hepatitis B virus infection. V usage is TRBV6-2 or TRBV6-3 and J usage is TRBJ2-7; D might be TRBD1 or TRBD2, each matching 5 bases. The CDR3: CVTSWDGYEHYF. The CDR3 coding sequence is TGTGTCACCTCCTGGGACGGCTACGAGCACTACTTC.